The 32 T cell receptor gamma chains reported below all come from one sample, sequenced in a study of γδ T cells in repeated Plasmodium falciparum infection. TCRdb reanalysed the multiplex PCR reads with CATT. Of around 5,000 gamma-chain clones in the sample, 3% to 3.5% are singletons; the top ten hold roughly 30%. Vgamma9/Vdelta2+ and Vdelta2-negative gammadelta T cells were flow-sorted from PBMC for bulk sequencing. The sample taken for sequencing was gamma-delta T cells from blood. These receptors were obtained from a pool of human donors (malaria-infected and uninfected, not separated).

There are many counts of this clone. TCRdb's protein, taken from a much larger clone, differs from this DNA's translation at residue 9, likely owing to a read error; the protein displayed comes from the DNA. The chain recombines TRGV3 with TRGJ1 or TRGJ2. Germline CDR1 is VTNTFY and CDR2 is YDVSTARD (reference sequence). This CDR3 comprises 22 residues. With 0 bases clipped from V and 0 bases from J, the junction kept 26 bases outside the gene matches. CDR3 coding DNA: TGTGCCACCTGGGACAGGCGTTTAGCAAGGACGCCCACCATATCGAATTATTATAAGAAACTCTTT. Protein: CATWDRRLARTPTISNYYKKLF.

This clone has more than one count but fewer than ten. The protein that TCRdb holds for this DNA derives from a much larger clone and differs from the translated DNA at residue 3, which likely indicates a read error; the protein shown here is translated from the DNA. The rearrangement joins TRGV8 to TRGJ1 or TRGJ2. Germline loops: CDR1 VENAVY, CDR2 YDSYNSRV. The CDR3 covers 12 residues. In nucleotides, the CDR3 is TGTGCCCCCTGGGACGATTATTATAAGAAACTCTTT. Translating gives CAPWDDYYKKLF.

This clone was recorded a few times. The TCRdb protein, from a much larger clone, departs from this DNA's translation at residue 5, likely by read error; the protein shown derives from the DNA. The genes are TRGV9 and TRGJ1 or TRGJ2. TCRdb lists no J gene, so it was determined here by aligning the DNA to germline. The V and J ends lost 5 bases and 3 bases, in that order; junction bases with no gene match: 4. The CDR3 spans 12 residues. Germline V CDR1 and CDR2: GITISATS, ISYDGTV (reference sequence). The CDR3: CALWGAYYKKLF. In DNA form, the CDR3 reads TGTGCCTTGTGGGGGGCTTATTATAAGAAACTCTTT.

This clone has just a few counts. The likely explanation is a read error, given a far larger clone one base away. A V gene of TRGV8 was called, but no J gene was assigned. From germline, CDR1 is VENAVY and CDR2 YDSYNSRV. The CDR3 is 12 amino acids. The CDR3 region is CATWDDYYKKLF. The CDR3 DNA reads as TGTGCCACCTGGGACGATTATTATAAGAAGCTCTTT.

Called V gene: TRGV9; the J gene was not called. The CDR3 covers 16 residues. Germline V gene sequence: CDR1 GITISATS, CDR2 ISYDGTV (reference sequence). Written as DNA, the CDR3 is TGTGCCTGTGACACCGTAGGGGATACGGGCACAGCACAACTCTTCTTT. Residues: CACDTVGDTGTAQLFF.

This clone was detected only a few times. V is TRGV3 and J is TRGJP2. In the absence of a J gene in TCRdb, the DNA was matched to germline to assign it here. The CDR3 spans 16 residues. Trimming took 3 bases from V and 0 from J; bases not matched to a gene: 7. CDR1 is VTNTFY, CDR2 YDVSTARD, per germline (reference sequence). The CDR3 region has the DNA TGTGCCACCTGGGACGGACTTTATAGTAGTGATTGGATCAAGACGTTT. It translates to CATWDGLYSSDWIKTF.

The chain recombines TRGV9 with TRGJP. Because TCRdb records no J gene, it was assigned here through a match of the DNA to germline. Trimming removed 3 bases from V and 4 bases from J; junction bases left unmatched: 12. Germline values: CDR1 GITISATS, CDR2 ISYDGTV (reference sequence). The CDR3 length is 19 residues. DNA for the CDR3: TGTGCCTTGTGGGAGCCTCCCGGGGGACAAGAGTTGGGCAAAAAAATCAAGGTATTT. It translates to CALWEPPGGQELGKKIKVF.

Only a few counts were recorded for this clone. One base separates it from a far larger clone, so it is likely a read error. Other DNA variants within this sample encode the same CDR3. The chain joins TRGV4 to TRGJ1 or TRGJ2. As TCRdb names no J gene, one was assigned here on the basis of a DNA match to germline. After removal of 2 bases from V and 9 bases from J, the junction contained 7 bases not matched to a gene. Germline CDR1 EGSTGY, CDR2 YDSYTSSV. The CDR3 runs 12 residues. The CDR3 region has the DNA TGTGCCACCTGGGATGAGGAGAGTAAGAAACTCTTT. This encodes CATWDEESKKLF.

In this sample, this clone turned up a few times. The TCRdb protein comes from a much larger clone and disagrees with this DNA's translation at residue 10, likely due to a read error; the protein given here is derived from the DNA. The chain has TRGV4 and TRGJ1 or TRGJ2. TCRdb is silent on the J gene; assignment here came from matching the DNA to germline. The CDR3 length is 18 residues. In germline, CDR1 is EGSTGY, CDR2 YDSYTSSV. Unmatched junction bases numbered 16, after V lost 0 bases and J lost 2 bases. DNA of the CDR3: TGTGCCACCTGGGATGGGCCTTTGTCGGCGAGGTATTATTATAAGAAACTCTTT. Residues: CATWDGPLSARYYYKKLF.

In its sample, this clone was seen a few times. This DNA's translation and the protein TCRdb lists, from a much larger clone, do not match at residue 14, likely due to a read error; the protein shown is translated from the DNA. The chain combines TRGV9 with TRGJP. Here the J gene was assigned by germline matching of the DNA, as TCRdb has none. Looked up from germline, CDR1 is GITISATS and CDR2 is ISYDGTV (reference sequence). This CDR3 region has 17 residues. CDR3 amino acids: CALWEMDQELGKKVKVF. The CDR3 coding sequence is TGTGCCTTGTGGGAGATGGACCAAGAGTTGGGCAAAAAAGTCAAGGTATTT.

This clone was picked up a small number of times. TCRdb's protein, taken from a much larger clone, differs from this DNA's translation at residue 3, likely owing to a read error; the protein displayed comes from the DNA. The chain combines TRGV9 with TRGJP. TCRdb offers no J gene call, so here the DNA was matched to germline to obtain one. Germline V lookup: CDR1 GITISATS, CDR2 ISYDGTV (reference sequence). CDR3 size: 17 residues. The CDR3 loop is CASWEGEQELGKKIKVF. Written as DNA, the CDR3 is TGTGCCTCGTGGGAGGGAGAACAAGAGTTGGGCAAAAAAATCAAGGTATTT.

This clone showed up just a few times. The protein held in TCRdb is that of a much larger clone and does not match this DNA's translation at residue 7, likely because of a read error; the protein shown is translated from the DNA. A V gene of TRGV9 was called, but no J gene was assigned. The CDR3 sequence is 9 residues long. CDR1 is GITISATS, CDR2 ISYDGTV, per germline (reference sequence). CDR3: CALWDKRLF. CDR3 in DNA: TGTGCCTTGTGGGATAAGAGACTCTTT.

This clone appeared a few times. A far larger clone is one base from this, pointing to a likely read error. Different DNA sequences within this sample yield the same CDR3. The gene calls are TRGV9 and TRGJ1 or TRGJ2. TCRdb does not report a J gene; here it was assigned by matching the DNA to germline references. The CDR3 runs to 13 residues. CDR1 GITISATS and CDR2 ISYDGTV come from the germline V gene (reference sequence). CDR3 residues: CALWETPYYKKLF. Here the CDR3 DNA reads TGTGCCCTGTGGGAGACCCCTTATTATAAGAAACTCTTT.

This clone was seen repeatedly, ten times or more. The TCRdb record carries a much larger clone's protein, which differs from this DNA's translation at residues 5 and 6; a read error is the likely cause, and the protein listed here is the DNA translation. Other nucleotide sequences from this sample produce the same CDR3. The chain uses TRGV9 and TRGJP. V shed 4 bases, J shed 3 bases, and the junction held 3 bases outside the gene matches. Germline V gene sequence: CDR1 GITISATS, CDR2 ISYDGTV (reference sequence). This CDR3 region has 16 residues. In DNA form, the CDR3 reads TGTGCCTTGTGGGACCTGCAAGAGTTGGGCAAAAAAATCAAGGTATTT. It is translated as CALWDLQELGKKIKVF.

Note on this clone: The mismatch at residue 10 between this DNA's translation and the TCRdb protein of a much larger clone likely reflects a read error; the protein shown is translated from the DNA. V is TRGV9 and J is TRGJP. Germline V CDR1 and CDR2: GITISATS, ISYDGTV (reference sequence). CDR3 length: 15 amino acids. The CDR3 nucleotides are TGTGCCTTGTGGGATCGTAAGTTGGGCGAAAAAATCAAGGTATTT. It encodes CALWDRKLGEKIKVF.

Turning to this clone: A far larger clone differs by one base, so this is likely a read error. This sample also contains other DNA sequences that code for the same CDR3. A V gene of TRGV9 was called, but no J gene was assigned. Germline CDR1 reads GITISATS; CDR2 reads ISYDGTV (reference sequence). The CDR3 length is 25 residues. The chain's CDR3 is CALWDHCCGEQHLLSQVSIGRIQHF. The DNA of the CDR3 is TGTGCCTTGTGGGACCATTGTTGTGGAGAACAACACTTGTTGTCACAGGTAAGTATCGGAAGAATACAACATTTC.

This clone occurred many times. The V call is TRGV4, the J call TRGJ1 or TRGJ2. CDR1 is EGSTGY, CDR2 YDSYTSSV, per germline. There are 13 residues in the CDR3. The V segment lost 5 bases and the J segment 1 base; nucleotides outside the gene matches: 5. The CDR3 here is CATWGRNYYKKLF. CDR3 sequence (DNA): TGTGCCACCTGGGGACGTAATTATTATAAGAAACTCTTT.

Many counts were recorded for this clone. Only one base separates this from a far larger clonotype, so it likely reflects a read error. Other nucleotide sequences from this sample produce the same CDR3. The CDR3 DNA sequence: TGTGCCTTGTGGGAGGTGCAAGAGTTGGGCAAGAAAATCAAGGTATTT. Residues: CALWEVQELGKKIKVF. V gene TRGV9 combines with J gene TRGJP. From germline, CDR1 is GITISATS and CDR2 ISYDGTV (reference sequence). The CDR3 contains 16 residues.

This clone was found a few times. This likely reflects a read error, since a far larger clone is one base away. The sample holds other DNA sequences that translate to the same CDR3. The rearrangement links TRGV4 to TRGJ1 or TRGJ2. TCRdb gives no J gene; it was assigned here by matching the DNA to germline. Germline CDR1 EGSTGY, CDR2 YDSYTSSV. This CDR3 has 15 amino acids. The CDR3 DNA follows: TGTGCTACCTGGGATGGGCCAGGGGATTATTATAAGAAACTCTTT. It encodes CATWDGPGDYYKKLF.

The table lists this clone with a few counts. TCRdb's entry gives the protein of a much larger clone, which mismatches this DNA's translation at residue 8, likely from a read error; the protein reported here is translated from the DNA. CDR3 nucleotides: TGTGCCTTGTCGGAGTTGGGCGAAAAAATCAAGGTATTT. Protein product: CALSELGEKIKVF. V gene TRGV9 combines with J gene TRGJP. TCRdb offers no J gene call, so here the DNA was matched to germline to obtain one. This CDR3 contains 13 residues. The V gene's germline CDR1 is GITISATS and CDR2 ISYDGTV (reference sequence).

Comments on this clone: This likely stems from a read error, as it lies one base from a far larger clone. The sample contains more than one DNA sequence encoding this CDR3. There is no J gene call, but TRGV4 is given as the V gene. CDR3 size: 13 residues. The V gene's germline CDR1 is EGSTGY and CDR2 YDSYTSSV. The CDR3 DNA follows: TGTGCCACCTGGGATGGGCCCGATTATAAGAAGCTCTTT. Translation: CATWDGPDYKKLF.

This clone was detected a few times. This likely traces to a read error, being one base from a far larger clone. Additional DNA sequences in this sample encode the identical CDR3. The chain uses TRGV8 and TRGJ1 or TRGJ2. No J gene is reported in TCRdb; it was inferred here by comparing the DNA with germline. The CDR3 has 13 residues. CDR1 is VENAVY, CDR2 YDSYNSRV, per germline. CDR3 residues: CATWDKTGHKKLF. In DNA form, the CDR3 reads TGTGCCACTTGGGATAAGACTGGACATAAGAAACTCTTT.

This clone showed up many times. The sample carries other DNA sequences with the same CDR3. The gene calls are TRGV9 and TRGJP. Germline V gene data show CDR1 as GITISATS and CDR2 as ISYDGTV (reference sequence). The V segment lost 0 bases and the J segment 3 bases; nucleotides outside the gene matches: 2. This CDR3 contains 17 residues. In DNA form, the CDR3 reads TGTGCCTTGTGGGAGGTGCCGCAAGAGTTGGGCAAAAAAATCAAGGTATTT. Its protein is CALWEVPQELGKKIKVF.

The table lists this clone with a few counts. This rearrangement joins TRGV9 to TRGJP. The J gene, not given by TCRdb, was assigned here from a germline match of the nucleotide sequence. Per the germline V gene, CDR1 is GITISATS and CDR2 is ISYDGTV (reference sequence). Trimming at V came to 5 bases and at J to 2 bases, leaving 3 bases not matched to a gene. This CDR3 region has 16 residues. The CDR3 DNA reads TGTGCCTTGTGGGCGCGGCAAGAGTTGGGCAAAAAAATCAAGGTATTT. It specifies CALWARQELGKKIKVF.

With respect to this clone: TCRdb's protein, taken from a much larger clone, differs from this DNA's translation at residue 3, likely owing to a read error; the protein displayed comes from the DNA. J is TRGJ1 or TRGJ2 and V is TRGV8. This CDR3 is built from 13 residues. The germline CDR1 and CDR2 sequences are VENAVY and YDSYNSRV. The CDR3 DNA follows: TGTGCCAACTGGGATAGGCGGAGGTATAAGAAACTCTTT. Amino acids: CANWDRRRYKKLF.

To note about this clone: The protein recorded in TCRdb matches a much larger clone and deviates from this DNA's translation at residue 7, suggesting a read error; the protein here is obtained by translating the DNA. V gene TRGV9 combines with J gene TRGJP. The J gene, not given by TCRdb, was assigned here from a germline match of the nucleotide sequence. The CDR3 spans 16 residues. The V gene end was trimmed by 3 bases and the J gene end by 9 bases; junction bases not matched to a gene: 8. Germline V gene data show CDR1 as GITISATS and CDR2 as ISYDGTV (reference sequence). The CDR3 is CALWEYEVLGKKIKVF. The CDR3 bases are TGTGCCTTGTGGGAGTATGAAGTGTTGGGCAAAAAAATCAAGGTATTT.

Comment on this clone: The protein that TCRdb holds for this DNA derives from a much larger clone and differs from the translated DNA at residue 13, which likely indicates a read error; the protein shown here is translated from the DNA. The V gene call is TRGV5, and the J gene call is absent. Looked up from germline, CDR1 is VINAFY and CDR2 is YDVSNSKD. The CDR3 contains 15 residues. This CDR3 reads CATWDRLLNYYKRLF. CDR3 sequence (DNA): TGTGCCACCTGGGACAGGCTCCTTAATTATTATAAGAGACTCTTT.

The V gene is TRGV9, the J gene TRGJP. No J segment appears in TCRdb, so it was assigned here by matching the sequence to germline. The V and J ends lost 3 bases and 6 bases, in that order; junction bases with no gene match: 11. Germline-derived CDR1 and CDR2 are GITISATS and ISYDGTV (reference sequence). The CDR3 runs to 18 residues. The CDR3 DNA sequence: TGTGCCTTGTGGGAGTACTCCATCCCAGAGTTGGGCAAAAAAATCAAGGTATTT. Translation: CALWEYSIPELGKKIKVF.

This clone showed up just a few times. A read error likely explains why the TCRdb protein, taken from a much larger clone, differs from this DNA's translation at residue 4; the protein shown is translated from the DNA. The CDR3 is CALLSQELGKKIKVF. The DNA for the CDR3 is TGTGCCTTGTTGTCGCAAGAGTTGGGCAAAAAAATCAAGGTATTT. The V call is TRGV9, the J call TRGJP. TCRdb leaves out the J gene; it was filled in here by matching the DNA to germline. V was clipped by 8 bases and J by 3 bases; unmatched bases: 4. The CDR3 sequence is 15 residues long. Germline V lookup: CDR1 GITISATS, CDR2 ISYDGTV (reference sequence).

This clone was detected only a few times. This sequence joins TRGV9 and TRGJP. TCRdb does not report a J gene; here it was assigned by matching the DNA to germline references. CDR3 size: 17 residues. In germline, CDR1 is GITISATS, CDR2 ISYDGTV (reference sequence). The V and J ends lost 2 bases and 6 bases, in that order; junction bases with no gene match: 7. The CDR3 DNA follows: TGTGCCTTGTGGGAGGCACCCCCAGAGTTGGGCAAAAAAATCAAGGTATTT. Its protein product is CALWEAPPELGKKIKVF.

A remark on this clone: The DNA is left out, because the CDR3 cannot be placed on it with certainty; the CDR3 is given as TCRdb lists it. No J gene was assigned, while the V gene was called as TRGV4. The CDR3 spans 29 residues, counting both ends. Germline lookup yields CDR1 EGSTGY and CDR2 YDSYTSSV. CDR3 loop: CATWYDIRNSLAVEQHLLSQVSIGRIQHF.

This clone came up many times. One base away lies a much larger clone, so this may be a sequencing read error. V and J are TRGV9 and TRGJ1 or TRGJ2. Germline V CDR1 and CDR2: GITISATS, ISYDGTV (reference sequence). This CDR3 comprises 11 residues. With 3 bases clipped from V and 9 bases from J, the junction kept 5 bases outside the gene matches. The CDR3 DNA reads TGTGCCTTGTGGGAGAGAAGTAAGAAACTCTTT. This encodes CALWERSKKLF.